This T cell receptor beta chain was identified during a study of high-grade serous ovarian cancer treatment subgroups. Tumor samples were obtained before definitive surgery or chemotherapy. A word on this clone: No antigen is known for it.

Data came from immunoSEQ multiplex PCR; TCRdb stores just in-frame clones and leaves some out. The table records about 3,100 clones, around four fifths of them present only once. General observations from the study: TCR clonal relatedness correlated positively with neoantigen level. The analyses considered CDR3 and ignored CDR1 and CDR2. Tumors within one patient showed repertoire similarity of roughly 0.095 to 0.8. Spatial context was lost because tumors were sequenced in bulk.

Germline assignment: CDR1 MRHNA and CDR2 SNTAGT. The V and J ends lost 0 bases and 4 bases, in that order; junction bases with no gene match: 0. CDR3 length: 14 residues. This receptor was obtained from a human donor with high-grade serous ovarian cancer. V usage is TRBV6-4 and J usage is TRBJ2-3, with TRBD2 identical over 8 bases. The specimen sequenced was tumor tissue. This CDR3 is CASSDSGLADTQYF. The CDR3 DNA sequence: TGTGCCAGCAGTGACTCGGGACTAGCAGATACGCAGTATTTT.